This T cell receptor beta chain was sequenced for a study of T cells in Graves' hyperthyroidism and ophthalmopathy. Study details: Peripheral blood sampling occurred at initial diagnosis, before any treatment. General study results and limits: Expanded thyroid clonotypes (above 0.001) were mostly also found in blood. By a 13 V-J model, ophthalmopathy was set apart from stable hyperthyroidism.

Points on this clonotype: No antigen is known for it.

Orbital computed tomography, thyroid ultrasound, serum thyroxine and TRAb, and clinical symptoms together informed the diagnoses. Amplification targeted TCR beta CDR3 regions from RNA transcripts. Primed by the HTBI set, a first-round RT-PCR was run on the TCR CDR3. TCRdb independently ran MiXCR on the multiplex PCR reads; one entry per CDR3 protein. Here the sample spans 730,000 or so distinct CDR3 sequences, around a sixth being singletons. The CDR3 extends over 15 amino acids. CDR1 is MNHEY and CDR2 is SMNVEV in the germline V gene (reference sequence). V lost 5 bases, J lost 0 bases, and 11 bases lay in between.

This chain uses TRBV27 with TRBJ2-1; perhaps TRBD1 as D (5 bases). The sequence was obtained from a woman in her forties or fifties with Graves' hyperthyroidism that later progressed to Graves' ophthalmopathy. The material sequenced was blood. CDR3 amino acids: CASSPDRFSYNEQFF. DNA of the CDR3: TGTGCCAGCAGTCCCGACAGATTCTCCTACAATGAGCAGTTCTTC.